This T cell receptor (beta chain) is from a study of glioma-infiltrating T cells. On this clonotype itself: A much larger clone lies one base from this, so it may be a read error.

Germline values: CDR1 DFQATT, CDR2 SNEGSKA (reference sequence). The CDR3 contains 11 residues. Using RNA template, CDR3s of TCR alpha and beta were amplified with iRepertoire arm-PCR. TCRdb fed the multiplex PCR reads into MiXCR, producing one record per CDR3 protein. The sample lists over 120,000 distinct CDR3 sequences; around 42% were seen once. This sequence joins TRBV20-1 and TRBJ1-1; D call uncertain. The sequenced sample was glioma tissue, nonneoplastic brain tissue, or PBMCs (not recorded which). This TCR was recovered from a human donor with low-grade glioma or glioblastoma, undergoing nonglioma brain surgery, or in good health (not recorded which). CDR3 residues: CSTDKNTEDFF. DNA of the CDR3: TGCAGTACCGACAAGAACACTGAAGATTTCTTT.